This entry describes one T cell receptor (beta chain). Generated by immunoSEQ multiplex PCR, the TCRdb table keeps only in-frame clones and is missing some. In the table there are more than 100,000 clones, 88% of which are singletons. This specimen belongs to a study of control samples from healthy donors and cancer patients. Source material: blood. This sequence was found in a man aged 40-50 years in good health.

The CDR3 protein is CASSILGLDNEQFF. Written as DNA, the CDR3 is TGTGCCAGTAGTATCCTTGGCCTTGACAATGAGCAGTTCTTC. The rearrangement links TRBV19 to TRBJ2-1; D gene uncertain. Germline CDR1 LNHDA, CDR2 SQIVND (reference sequence). The CDR3 length is 14 residues. Trimming took 3 bases from V and 5 from J, leaving 11 bases between them.